This TCR beta chain is drawn from a study of OX40 agonist ivuxolimab in advanced cancers. About the research overall: Those treated in dose escalation had hepatocellular carcinoma, melanoma, renal cell cancer or head and neck cancer. Study conclusions and caveats: Partly responding patients at 0.1-3.0 mg/kg showed some of the smallest clonal expansion. CD4+ T cells averaged fewer expanded clones than CD8+ T cells.

Turning to this clone: Its target is not known.

Assay used: immunoSEQ multiplex PCR; TCRdb lists only in-frame clones, some missing. The repertoire holds about 16,000 clones, roughly 86% seen once, with 0.6% to 0.7% in the top ten. This sample comprised CD4+ or CD8+ T cells sorted from blood, obtained in a trial of the OX40 agonist ivuxolimab. This clonotype originated in an adult with an advanced solid tumor such as melanoma, head and neck, liver or kidney cancer.

The DNA of the CDR3 is TGCGCCAGCAGTCAAGCAGGACAGAACTCCTACAATGAGCAGTTCTTC. It is translated as CASSQAGQNSYNEQFF. The rearrangement links TRBV23-1 to TRBJ2-1; a possible D gene is TRBD1 (6 bases). TRBV23-1 qualifies as an ORF whose function is uncertain. V shed 2 bases and J shed 0 bases, with 11 bases lying between them. This CDR3 is built from 16 residues.